This TCR beta chain stems from a study of graft-versus-host responses after intestinal transplantation. The assay was immunoSEQ multiplex PCR, and TCRdb's table has in-frame clones only and misses some. The profile shows 40,000 or so clones, nearly 95% of them singletons. Overall study findings and caveats: The authors found GvH clones in recipient marrow, some appearing first in ileum or blood.

As for this clone: The antigen is undetermined.

The CDR3 consists of 18 residues. CDR1 SQVTM and CDR2 ANQGSEA come from the germline V gene. Trimming cost V 5 bases and J 3 bases, with 26 bases left between them. The receptor was derived from a human donor who was the organ donor for an intestinal transplant. The gene calls are TRBV29-1 and TRBJ2-1, with TRBD2 as a possible D gene (5 bases). Sequenced here: unstimulated CD8+ T cells sorted from spleen or lymph node cells, sampled before transplant. The CDR3 reads CSVRFAGVLQLDYNEQFF. The CDR3 region has the DNA TGCAGCGTTCGGTTTGCGGGTGTGCTTCAGTTAGACTACAATGAGCAGTTCTTC.